This T cell receptor beta chain originates from a study of blood T cell repertoires in COVID-19. The wider study: COVID-19 samples from acute and convalescent phases originated in the United States, Italy and Spain. PBMCs, B-cell-depleted T cells, or T cells provided the cDNA or gDNA that made up the material.

This clone was detected a few times. V dropped 4 bases and J dropped 3; count of bases not matched to a gene: 3. Germline V gene sequence: CDR1 MNHEY, CDR2 SVGEGT. The CDR3 runs to 16 residues. The assay was immunoSEQ multiplex PCR, and TCRdb's table has in-frame clones only and misses some. The table lists 81,000 or so clones, 85% of them singletons, with approximately 12% in the top ten. The chain has TRBV6-2 or TRBV6-3 and TRBJ2-5; 15 bases align to TRBD2. Sequenced: peripheral blood. This TCR was sampled from a woman in her 70s with active or convalescent COVID-19. The DNA for the CDR3 is TGTGCCAGCAGTTCGGGACTAGCGGGGGGCAAAGAGACCCAGTACTTC. This gives the protein CASSSGLAGGKETQYF.